Described below is a single TCR beta chain sequence and its context. The CDR3 is made up of 18 amino acids. The V end lost 6 bases, the J end lost 2 bases, and 27 bases lay between the germline ends. Germline V gene lookup returns CDR1 SGHNT and CDR2 YYREEE (reference sequence). The sample originates from a study of T cell changes during pregnancy in multiple sclerosis. The repertoire was sequenced with immunoSEQ multiplex PCR; TCRdb's copy has only in-frame clones and lacks some. The table shows some 20,000 clones, with over 75% occurring only once. This TCR was sampled from a female donor in good health, enrolled as a control in a pregnancy study. The source was CD8+ T cells from peripheral blood mononuclear cells, collected after pregnancy. The chain joins TRBV5-4 to TRBJ2-7; D possibly corresponds to TRBD1 (5 bases). The CDR3 loop reads CASIPPRVREWMAYEQYF. Here the CDR3 DNA reads TGTGCCAGCATCCCCCCACGGGTCAGGGAATGGATGGCCTACGAGCAGTACTTC.